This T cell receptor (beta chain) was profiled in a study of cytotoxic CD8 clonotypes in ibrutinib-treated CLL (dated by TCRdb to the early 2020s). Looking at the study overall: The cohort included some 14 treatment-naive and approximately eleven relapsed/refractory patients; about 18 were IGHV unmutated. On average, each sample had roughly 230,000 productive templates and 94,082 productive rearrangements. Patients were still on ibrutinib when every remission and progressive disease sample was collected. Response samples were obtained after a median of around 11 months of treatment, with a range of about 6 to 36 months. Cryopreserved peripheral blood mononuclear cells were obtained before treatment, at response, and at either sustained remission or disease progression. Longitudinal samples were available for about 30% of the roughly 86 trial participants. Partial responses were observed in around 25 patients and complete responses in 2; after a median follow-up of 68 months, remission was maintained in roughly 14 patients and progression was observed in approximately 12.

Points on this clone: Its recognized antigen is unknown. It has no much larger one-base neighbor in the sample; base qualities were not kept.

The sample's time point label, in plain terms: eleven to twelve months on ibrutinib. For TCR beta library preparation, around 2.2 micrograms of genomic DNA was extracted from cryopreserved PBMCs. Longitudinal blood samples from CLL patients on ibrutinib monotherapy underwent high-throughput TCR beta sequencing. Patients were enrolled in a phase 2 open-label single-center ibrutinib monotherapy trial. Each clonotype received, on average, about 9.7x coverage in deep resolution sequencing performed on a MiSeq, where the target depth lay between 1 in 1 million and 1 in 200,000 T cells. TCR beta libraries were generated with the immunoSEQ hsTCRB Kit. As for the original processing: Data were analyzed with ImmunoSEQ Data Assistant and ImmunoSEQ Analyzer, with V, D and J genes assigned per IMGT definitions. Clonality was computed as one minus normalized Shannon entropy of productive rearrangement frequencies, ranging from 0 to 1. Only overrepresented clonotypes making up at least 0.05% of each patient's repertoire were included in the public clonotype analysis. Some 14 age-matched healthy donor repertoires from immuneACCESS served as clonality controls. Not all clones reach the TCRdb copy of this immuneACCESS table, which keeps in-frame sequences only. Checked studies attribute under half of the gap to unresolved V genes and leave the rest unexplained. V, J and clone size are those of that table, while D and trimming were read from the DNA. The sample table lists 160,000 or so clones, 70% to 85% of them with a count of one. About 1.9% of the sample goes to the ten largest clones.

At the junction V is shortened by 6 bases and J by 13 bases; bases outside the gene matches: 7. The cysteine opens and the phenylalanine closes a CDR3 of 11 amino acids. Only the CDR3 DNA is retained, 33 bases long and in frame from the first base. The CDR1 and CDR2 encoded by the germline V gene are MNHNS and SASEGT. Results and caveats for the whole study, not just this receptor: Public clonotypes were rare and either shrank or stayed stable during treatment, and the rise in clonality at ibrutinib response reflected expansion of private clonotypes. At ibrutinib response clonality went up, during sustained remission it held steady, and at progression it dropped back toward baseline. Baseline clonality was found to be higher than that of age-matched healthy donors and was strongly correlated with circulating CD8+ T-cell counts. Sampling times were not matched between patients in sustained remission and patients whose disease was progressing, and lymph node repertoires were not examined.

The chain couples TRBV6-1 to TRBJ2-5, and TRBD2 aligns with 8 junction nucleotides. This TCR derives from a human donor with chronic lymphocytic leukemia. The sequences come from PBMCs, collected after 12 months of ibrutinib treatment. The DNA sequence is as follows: TGTGCCAGCAGCAATGGACTAGCCGCGTACTTC. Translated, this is CASSNGLAAYF.